These 24 T cell receptor beta chains were sequenced from one sample in a study of regulatory T cells in long-lasting Graves disease. Time point defined: newly diagnosed GD, antithyroid drugs for less than 3 months. TCR sequences were obtained from RNA taken from PBMCs. Investigators prepared the TCR beta libraries by applying iRepertoire HTBI primers and Arm-PCR of CDR3 regions. TCRdb fed the multiplex PCR reads into MiXCR, producing one record per CDR3 protein. The sample shows roughly 360,000 distinct CDR3 sequences, about 10% of them seen only once. The sample was also reused in another study, on T cells in Graves' hyperthyroidism and ophthalmopathy.

The source was peripheral blood mononuclear cells (PBMCs), collected at new diagnosis, from a patient treated with antithyroid drugs. The receptors originated from a woman between 18 and 29 years old with Graves disease.

This clonotype was seen at least ten times. The chain couples TRBV28 to TRBJ2-2, with TRBD1 matching over 8 bases. From germline, CDR1 is MDHEN and CDR2 SYDVKM. This CDR3 is 15 amino acids long. V gave up 4 bases and J gave up 7 bases; unmatched junction bases: 8. The DNA for the CDR3 is TGTGCCAGCAGTTACCCGGACAGGGCTAGCGGGGAGCTGTTTTTT. It specifies CASSYPDRASGELFF.

This clonotype was picked up many times. The chain combines TRBV27 with TRBJ2-7; TRBD1 or TRBD2 may be the D gene (5 bases each). V was clipped by 6 bases and J by 6 bases, with 15 bases between them. From germline, CDR1 is MNHEY and CDR2 SMNVEV (reference sequence). The CDR3 has 13 residues. CDR3 DNA: TGTGCCAGCAGGTCCGGGACCGAGTCCGAGCAGTACTTC. It codes for CASRSGTESEQYF.

The chain employs TRBV6-4 and TRBJ2-7; the match to TRBD1 covers 10 bases. The length of the CDR3 is 15 residues. V gave up 8 bases and J gave up 5 bases; unmatched junction bases: 12. Germline V gives CDR1 MRHNA, CDR2 SNTAGT. The CDR3 sequence: CASCDPDRGLNEQYF. The CDR3 DNA sequence: TGTGCCAGCTGCGATCCCGACAGGGGGCTCAACGAGCAGTACTTC.

This clonotype was counted between two and nine times. V and J are TRBV19 and TRBJ2-1, with 10 bases fitting TRBD2. V gave up 4 bases and J gave up 7 bases; unmatched junction bases: 7. Germline-derived CDR1 and CDR2 are LNHDA and SQIVND (reference sequence). This CDR3 region has 15 residues. The DNA of the CDR3 is TGTGCCAGTAGTACAATAGCGGGAGGAGGTAATGAGCAGTTCTTC. Translating it yields CASSTIAGGGNEQFF.

V usage is TRBV29-1 and J usage is TRBJ2-1, with no clear D. Germline CDR1 is SQVTM and CDR2 is ANQGSEA. V was trimmed by 4 bases and J by 3 bases, leaving 4 bases between them. The CDR3 is made up of 11 amino acids. The CDR3 protein is CSVGSYNEQFF. In DNA, the CDR3 is TGCAGCGTTGGGAGCTACAATGAGCAGTTCTTC.

This clonotype was counted ten times or more. This chain joins TRBV18 and TRBJ1-1; a weak D match, TRBD1 (5 bases). The CDR3 runs to 15 residues. CDR1 and CDR2 from the germline V gene are KGHSH and LQKENI. Trimming pared 0 bases from V and 2 bases from J, leaving 10 bases between. Here the CDR3 DNA reads TGTGCCAGCTCACCACCGGGGGGACTTAACACTGAAGCTTTCTTT. Its protein product is CASSPPGGLNTEAFF.

This clonotype was counted ten times or more. The V call is TRBV24-1, the J call TRBJ2-1; TRBD2 matches 13 bases. Losses at the gene ends were 1 base for V and 7 bases for J; bases not matched to a gene: 15. This CDR3 contains 20 residues. CDR1 is KGHDR and CDR2 is SFDVKD in the germline V gene. The CDR3 DNA reads TGTGCCACCAGTGATTTTAAACGGGGGCTCGGACTAGCGGGAGTGAATGAGCAGTTCTTC. Its translation is CATSDFKRGLGLAGVNEQFF.

A remark on this clonotype: A much larger clone sits a single nucleotide away, making a read error possible. The chain has TRBV20-1 and TRBJ2-5; TRBD2 agrees at 12 bases. The DNA end lines up better with TRBJ2-1; the J call may be wrong. The germline V gene encodes CDR1 DFQATT and CDR2 SNEGSKA (reference sequence). This CDR3 region has 14 residues. The CDR3 region is CSASSGRAPYEQFF. CDR3 DNA sequence: TGCAGTGCTTCTAGCGGGAGGGCCCCCTACGAGCAGTTCTTC.

This clonotype turned up a few times. CDR3: CIPDRDDGYTF. In nucleotides, the CDR3 is TGCATCCCGGACAGGGACGATGGCTACACCTTC. This chain links TRBV20-1 with TRBJ1-2; 8 bases are a match to TRBD1. Germline lookup yields CDR1 DFQATT and CDR2 SNEGSKA (reference sequence). The CDR3 sequence is 11 residues long.

This clonotype was observed many times. The V gene is TRBV12-5, the J gene TRBJ2-7; 7 bases align to TRBD1. The germline CDR1 and CDR2 sequences are LGHNT and FRNRAP. CDR3 size: 15 residues. V shed 5 bases and J 6 bases; nucleotides not matched to a gene: 13. In DNA form, the CDR3 reads TGTGCTAGTGGTACCCATACAGACAGGGTCGGCGAGCAGTACTTC. Amino acid sequence: CASGTHTDRVGEQYF.

This clonotype has a handful of counts. This rearrangement joins TRBV4-1 to TRBJ1-5; a weak D match, TRBD1 (6 bases). V dropped 0 bases and J dropped 11 bases, with 20 bases sitting between them. The CDR3 contains 16 residues. CDR1 is MGHRA and CDR2 is YSYEKL in the germline V gene. The CDR3: CASSQDQGGGDVTQHF. DNA for the CDR3: TGCGCCAGCAGCCAAGATCAAGGGGGTGGGGACGTAACCCAGCATTTT.

This clonotype showed up many times. The V and J genes are TRBV28 and TRBJ1-1; 10 bases fit TRBD1. The ends lost 8 bases at V and 1 base at J; junction bases unmatched: 4. Germline CDR1 is MDHEN and CDR2 is SYDVKM. The CDR3 contains 14 residues. The CDR3, as DNA: TGTGCCAGCGGGACAGGGGCAGAGAACACTGAAGCTTTCTTT. Protein product: CASGTGAENTEAFF.

Of note for this clonotype: One end of the junction fails to match germline, which may point to a read error. CDR3 sequence (DNA): TGCGCCAGCGGCCACCAACAGGGAGCCTGCGAGCAGTACTTC. Amino acid sequence: CASGHQQGACEQYF. The rearrangement uses TRBV4-3 and TRBJ2-7; D is possibly TRBD1 (6 bases). CDR1 LGHNA and CDR2 YSLEER come from the germline V gene. The CDR3 contains 14 residues.

The sample holds many counts of this clonotype. The chain joins TRBV28 to TRBJ2-7; tentatively, D is TRBD2 (5 bases). This CDR3 has 13 amino acids. The germline V gene encodes CDR1 MDHEN and CDR2 SYDVKM. Trimming removed 8 bases from V and 2 bases from J, with 13 bases in between. As DNA, the CDR3 is TGTGCCAGCCTGAGGGAGTCGCCCTACGAGCAGTACTTC. Translation gives CASLRESPYEQYF.

Many counts were recorded for this clonotype. The CDR3 nucleotides are TGTGCCAGCAGTTACTCTGGGACTAGCGGGGCCGTAGATACGCAGTATTTT. Translating it yields CASSYSGTSGAVDTQYF. This chain uses TRBV6-2 or TRBV6-3 with TRBJ2-3, with 13 bases that match TRBD2. CDR1 is MNHEY and CDR2 is SVGEGT in the germline V gene. The CDR3 has 17 residues. V dropped 0 bases and J dropped 5; count of bases not matched to a gene: 5.

This clonotype was detected a few times. This chain connects TRBV18 to TRBJ2-7, with 9 bases aligning to TRBD1. With V trimmed by 0 bases and J by 2 bases, 5 bases remained unmatched. The CDR3 contains 16 residues. From germline, CDR1 is KGHSH and CDR2 LQKENI. The CDR3 sequence: CASSPPRGQGTYEQYF. For the CDR3, the DNA is TGTGCCAGCTCACCACCTCGAGGACAGGGGACCTACGAGCAGTACTTC.

This clonotype has at least ten counts. V usage is TRBV6-1 and J usage is TRBJ1-2; D not resolved. Per germline, CDR1 MNHNS and CDR2 SASEGT. This CDR3 spans 18 amino acids. Between the trimmed V and J ends, which lost 5 bases and 0 bases, there was a span of 22 bases. The CDR3 DNA is TGTGCCAGCAGTAAGGATCCTTTAGGAGCTTCTTCTAACTATGGCTACACCTTC. Amino acid sequence: CASSKDPLGASSNYGYTF.

At least ten counts were recorded for this clonotype. The chain uses TRBV6-9 and TRBJ1-5, with TRBD1 matching 12 bases. The CDR3 runs 17 residues. The germline gives CDR1 MNHGY, CDR2 SVAAGI. Trimming at V came to 3 bases and at J to 1 base, leaving 4 bases not matched to a gene. CDR3 sequence: CASSYGTGGKSNQPQHF. In DNA form, the CDR3 reads TGTGCCAGCAGTTACGGGACAGGGGGCAAGAGCAATCAGCCCCAGCATTTT.

This clonotype is a singleton in its sample. One base away lies a much larger clone, so this may be a sequencing read error. The chain joins TRBV5-5 to TRBJ1-5; a weak D match, TRBD1 (5 bases). CDR3 length: 14 residues. Germline V gene sequence: CDR1 SGHKS, CDR2 YYEKEE (reference sequence). Between the trimmed V and J ends, which lost 6 bases and 4 bases, there was a span of 14 bases. CDR3 bases: TGTGCCAGCAACCCTTTTGGGGGGAATCAGCCCCAGCATTTT. This encodes CASNPFGGNQPQHF.

This clonotype was detected many times. V usage is TRBV20-1 and J usage is TRBJ1-5, with D hard to call. The CDR3 has 12 residues. Germline CDR1 is DFQATT and CDR2 is SNEGSKA (reference sequence). Trimming took 5 bases from V and 3 from J, leaving 8 bases between them. The CDR3 region has the DNA TGCAGTGCTCCGGCTGTCAATCAGCCCCAGCATTTT. As protein: CSAPAVNQPQHF.

J is TRBJ1-1 and V is TRBV9; no clear D. Trimming shortened V by 0 bases and J by 1 base, and 13 bases separated the two germline ends. The CDR3 runs 16 residues. Germline V gives CDR1 SGDLS, CDR2 YYNGEE. CDR3 amino acids: CASSVAETTQNTEAFF. CDR3 nucleotide sequence: TGTGCCAGCAGCGTAGCCGAGACAACCCAGAACACTGAAGCTTTCTTT.

This clonotype has ten or more counts. The chain couples TRBV2 to TRBJ2-1; TRBD1 agrees at 7 bases. The CDR3 is 17 residues long. J lost 0 bases, V lost 9 bases, and 14 bases had no gene match. CDR1 and CDR2 from the germline V gene are SNHLY and FYNNEI. The DNA for the CDR3 is TGTGCCAGTTTAGGGGGCCTCACTCTGAGCTCCTACAATGAGCAGTTCTTC. It is translated as CASLGGLTLSSYNEQFF.

This clonotype was detected many times. This sequence joins TRBV20-1 and TRBJ1-2, with TRBD1 matching over 9 bases. The germline V gene encodes CDR1 DFQATT and CDR2 SNEGSKA (reference sequence). The CDR3 has 15 residues. Trimming took 5 bases from V and 6 from J; bases not matched to a gene: 13. The CDR3 region is CSALSPLDRGDGYTF. CDR3 nucleotide sequence: TGCAGTGCTCTCTCCCCCCTCGACAGGGGGGATGGCTACACCTTC.

At least ten counts were recorded for this clonotype. J is TRBJ1-1 and V is TRBV9; 9 nucleotides align to TRBD1. V shed 4 bases and J 6 bases; nucleotides not matched to a gene: 7. The CDR3 is 14 residues long. Germline V CDR1 and CDR2: SGDLS, YYNGEE. The CDR3 spells CASSPRTGVAEAFF. CDR3 sequence (DNA): TGTGCCAGCAGCCCGCGGACAGGGGTGGCTGAAGCTTTCTTT.